This T cell receptor (beta chain) came from a study of OX40 agonist ivuxolimab in advanced cancers. Study-level background: A partial response was reached by three patients: one with hepatocellular carcinoma and two with cutaneous melanoma.

Points from the study as a whole: Among expanded peripheral T cells, antigen specificity went undetermined.

Germline V gene data show CDR1 as LNHNV and CDR2 as YYDKDF (reference sequence). The V gene lost 0 bases and the J gene lost 1 base, with 9 bases spanning the gap. The CDR3 consists of 15 residues. Profiled with immunoSEQ multiplex PCR; TCRdb holds only in-frame clones, not every one. Counted here are some 59,000 clones, roughly nine tenths occurring once; the ten biggest clones make up roughly 4.8%. Remarks on this clone: Its antigen is currently unknown.

V gene TRBV15 combines with J gene TRBJ1-1; D not certain. The sequence derives from an adult with an advanced solid tumor such as melanoma, head and neck, liver or kidney cancer. The source was CD4+ or CD8+ T cells sorted from blood, collected in a trial of the OX40 agonist ivuxolimab. CDR3 protein: CATSRDMYSNTEAFF. CDR3 nucleotides: TGTGCCACCAGCAGAGATATGTATTCGAACACTGAAGCTTTCTTT.